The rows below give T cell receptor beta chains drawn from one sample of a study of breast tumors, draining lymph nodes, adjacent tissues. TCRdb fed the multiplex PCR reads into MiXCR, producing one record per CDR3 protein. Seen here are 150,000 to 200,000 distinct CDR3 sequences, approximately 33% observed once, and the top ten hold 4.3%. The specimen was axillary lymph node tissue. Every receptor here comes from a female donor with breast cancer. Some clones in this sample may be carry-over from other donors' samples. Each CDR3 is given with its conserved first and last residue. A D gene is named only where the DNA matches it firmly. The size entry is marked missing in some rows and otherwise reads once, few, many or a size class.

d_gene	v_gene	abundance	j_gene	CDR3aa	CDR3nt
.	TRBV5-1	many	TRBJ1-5	CASSLGDNNQPQHF	TGCGCCAGCAGCTTGGGGGACAACAATCAGCCCCAGCATTTT
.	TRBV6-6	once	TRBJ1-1	CASSTGQNTEAFF	TGTGCCAGCAGTACGGGACAGAACACTGAAGCTTTCTTT
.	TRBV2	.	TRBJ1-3	CASRGGQSRNTIYF	TGTGCCAGCAGGGGTGGACAGAGCCGAAACACCATATATTTT
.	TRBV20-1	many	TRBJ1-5	CSAPGQPQHF	TGCAGTGCCCCGGGTCAGCCCCAGCATTTT
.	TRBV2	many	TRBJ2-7	CASRRDKLYTYEQYF	TGTGCCAGCAGACGGGACAAACTCTACACCTACGAGCAGTACTTC
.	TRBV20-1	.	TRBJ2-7	CSADPPPGQPGSYEQYF	TGCAGTGCGGACCCCCCCCCCGGACAGCCCGGGTCCTACGAGCAGTACTTC
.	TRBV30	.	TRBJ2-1	CAWSEGDLNEQFF	TGTGCCTGGAGTGAGGGGGACCTCAATGAGCAGTTCTTC
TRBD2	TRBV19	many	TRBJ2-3	CASMRSGGGTDTQYF	TGTGCCAGTATGCGTAGCGGGGGGGGCACAGATACGCAGTATTTT
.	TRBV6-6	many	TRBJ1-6	CASSYAGSSYNSPLHF	TGTGCCAGCAGTTACGCAGGTTCCTCCTATAATTCACCCCTCCACTTT
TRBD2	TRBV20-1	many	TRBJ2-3	CSARDRAGDSTDTQYF	TGCAGTGCTAGAGATAGAGCGGGGGATAGCACAGATACGCAGTATTTT
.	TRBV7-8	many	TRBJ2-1	CASSWGYEQFF	TGTGCCAGCAGCTGGGGGTATGAGCAGTTCTTC
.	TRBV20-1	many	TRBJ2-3	CSARGGSQWDTQYF	TGCAGTGCTAGAGGGGGCTCCCAATGGGATACGCAGTATTTT
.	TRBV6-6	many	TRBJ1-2	CASSLRGLNYGYTF	TGTGCCAGCAGTCTCCGGGGGCTCAACTATGGCTACACCTTC
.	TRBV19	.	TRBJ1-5	CVPRGTICPQHF	TGTGTCCCCCGGGGGACGATCTGTCCCCAGCATTTT
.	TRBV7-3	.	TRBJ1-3	CASSHGPQGPGNTIYF	TGTGCCAGCAGCCACGGGCCGCAGGGGCCTGGAAACACCATATATTTT
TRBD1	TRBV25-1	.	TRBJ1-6	CARDRQGSNSPLHF	TGTGCTAGAGATCGACAGGGGTCAAATTCACCCCTCCACTTT
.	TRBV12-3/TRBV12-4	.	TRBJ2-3	CASRNGTTDTQYF	TGTGCCAGCAGGAATGGGACCACAGATACGCAGTATTTT
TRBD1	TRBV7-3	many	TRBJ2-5	CASSQGQGMKTQYF	TGTGCCAGCAGCCAGGGACAGGGCATGAAGACCCAGTACTTC
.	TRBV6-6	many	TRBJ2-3	CASKYPSSTDTQYF	TGTGCCAGCAAGTACCCTTCCTCCACAGATACGCAGTATTTT
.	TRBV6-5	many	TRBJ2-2	CASSYSRGTGELFF	TGTGCCAGCAGTTACTCGAGGGGCACCGGGGAGCTGTTTTTT
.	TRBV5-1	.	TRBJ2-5	CASSPQDIETQYF	TGCGCCAGCAGCCCACAGGACATAGAGACCCAGTACTTC
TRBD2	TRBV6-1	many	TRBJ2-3	CASSGLAGLTDTQYF	TGTGCCAGCAGTGGATTAGCGGGCCTCACAGATACGCAGTATTTT
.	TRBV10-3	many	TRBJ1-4	CAISESGLGAATHF	TGTGCCATCAGTGAGTCGGGTTTGGGAGCAGCCACTCATTTT
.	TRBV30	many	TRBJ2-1	CAWSQGTASDNEQFF	TGTGCCTGGAGTCAAGGGACGGCCTCAGACAATGAGCAGTTCTTC
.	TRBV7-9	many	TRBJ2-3	CASSFGQGSTDTQYF	TGTGCCAGCAGCTTTGGTCAGGGGAGCACAGATACGCAGTATTTT
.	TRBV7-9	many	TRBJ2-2	CASRDRGELFF	TGTGCCAGCAGGGATAGGGGGGAGCTGTTTTTT
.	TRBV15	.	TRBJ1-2	CASQEGGSYGYTF	TGTGCCAGCCAGGAAGGGGGGAGCTATGGCTACACCTTC
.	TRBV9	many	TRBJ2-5	CASSSHSQETQYF	TGTGCCAGCAGCTCTCACTCCCAAGAGACCCAGTACTTC
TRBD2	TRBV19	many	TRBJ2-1	CASTDIAGKNEQFF	TGTGCCAGTACCGATATAGCGGGAAAAAATGAGCAGTTCTTC
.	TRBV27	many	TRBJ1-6	CASSLSSGFGNSPLHF	TGTGCCAGCAGTTTATCGTCGGGGTTTGGTAATTCACCCCTCCACTTT
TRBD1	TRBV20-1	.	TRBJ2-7	CSARTGGGEQYF	TGCAGTGCTCGGACAGGGGGGGGAGAGCAGTACTTC
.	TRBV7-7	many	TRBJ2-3	CASSPTSGTSDTQYF	TGTGCTAGCAGCCCCACATCCGGGACTTCAGATACGCAGTATTTT
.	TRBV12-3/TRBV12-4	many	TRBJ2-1	CASTDSYYNEQFF	TGTGCCAGCACCGACAGCTATTACAATGAGCAGTTCTTC
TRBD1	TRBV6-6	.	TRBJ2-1	CASSPTGTGTVKQFF	TGTGCCAGCAGCCCGACCGGGACAGGGACTGTAAAGCAGTTCTTC
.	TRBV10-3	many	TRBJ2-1	CAISESEGYNEQFF	TGTGCCATCAGTGAGTCGGAGGGGTACAATGAGCAGTTCTTC
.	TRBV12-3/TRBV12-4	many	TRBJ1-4	CASRGLNEKLFF	TGTGCCAGCCGGGGGCTTAATGAAAAACTGTTTTTT
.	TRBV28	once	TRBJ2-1	CASLGVYVQFF	TGTGCCAGCTTGGGGGTCTATGTGCAGTTCTTC
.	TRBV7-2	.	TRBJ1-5	CASSRDISNQPQHF	TGTGCCAGCAGCCGTGACATAAGCAATCAGCCCCAGCATTTT
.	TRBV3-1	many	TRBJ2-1	CASSQESNEQFF	TGTGCCAGCAGCCAAGAAAGCAATGAGCAGTTCTTC
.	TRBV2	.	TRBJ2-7	CASSGGDSHEQYF	TGTGCCAGCAGTGGGGGAGATTCCCACGAGCAGTACTTC
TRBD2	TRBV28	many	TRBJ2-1	CASSIGLGRNEQFF	TGTGCCAGCAGTATAGGACTAGGGCGCAATGAGCAGTTCTTC
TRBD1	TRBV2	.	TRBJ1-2	CASRTGTGLGNTF	TGTGCCAGCAGAACCGGGACAGGGCTTGGAAACACCTTC
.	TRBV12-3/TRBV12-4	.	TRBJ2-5	CASSLGAETQYF	TGTGCCAGCAGTTTAGGAGCGGAGACCCAGTACTTC
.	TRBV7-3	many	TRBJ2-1	CASSFAPSSEQFF	TGTGCCAGCAGCTTCGCCCCTAGCAGTGAGCAGTTCTTC
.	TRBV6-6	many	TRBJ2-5	CASSYSNWGAETQYF	TGTGCCAGCAGTTACTCGAACTGGGGGGCTGAGACCCAGTACTTC
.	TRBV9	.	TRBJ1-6	CASSATPGDSSYNSPLHF	TGTGCCAGCAGCGCAACTCCGGGCGATAGCTCCTATAATTCACCCCTCCACTTT
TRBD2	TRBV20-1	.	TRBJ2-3	CSARVDSGGCTDTQYF	TGCAGTGCTAGAGTCGATAGCGGGGGGTGCACAGATACGCAGTATTTT
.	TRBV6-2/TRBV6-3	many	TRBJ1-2	CASTRQNYGYTF	TGTGCCAGCACTCGACAGAACTATGGCTACACCTTC
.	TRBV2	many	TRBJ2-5	CASSQQDRETQYF	TGTGCCAGCAGTCAACAGGACCGAGAGACCCAGTACTTC
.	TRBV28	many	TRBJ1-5	CASRGGGSNQPQHF	TGTGCCAGCAGGGGAGGGGGAAGCAATCAGCCCCAGCATTTT
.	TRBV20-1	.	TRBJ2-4	CSARDQSTGAKNIQYF	TGCAGTGCTAGAGATCAGTCCACCGGGGCCAAAAACATTCAGTACTTC
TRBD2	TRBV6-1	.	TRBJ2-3	CASSAGLAGATDTQYF	TGTGCCAGCAGTGCGGGACTAGCGGGGGCCACAGATACGCAGTATTTT
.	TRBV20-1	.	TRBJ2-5	CSASRATLWEPQYF	TGCAGTGCTAGTAGGGCCACCCTATGGGAGCCCCAGTACTTC
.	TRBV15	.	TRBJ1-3	CATSYRPIYF	TGTGCCACCAGCTACCGGCCCATATATTTT